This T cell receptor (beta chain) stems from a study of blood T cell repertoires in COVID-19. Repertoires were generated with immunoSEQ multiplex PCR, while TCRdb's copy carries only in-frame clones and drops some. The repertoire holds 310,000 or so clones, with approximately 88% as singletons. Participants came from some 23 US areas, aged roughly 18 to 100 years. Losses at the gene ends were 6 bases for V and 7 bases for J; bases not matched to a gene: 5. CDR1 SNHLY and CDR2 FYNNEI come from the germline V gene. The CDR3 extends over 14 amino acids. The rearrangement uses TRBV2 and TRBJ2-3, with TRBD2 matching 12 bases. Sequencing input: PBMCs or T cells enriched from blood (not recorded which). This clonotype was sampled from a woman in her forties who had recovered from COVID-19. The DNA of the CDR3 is TGTGCCAGCAGACCGGGACTAGCGGGCTATACGCAGTATTTT. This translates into CASRPGLAGYTQYF. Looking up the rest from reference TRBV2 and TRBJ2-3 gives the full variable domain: EPEVTQTPSHQVTQMGQEVILRCVPISNHLYFYWYRQILGQKVEFLVSFYNNEISEKSEIFDDQFSVERPDGSNFTLKIRSTKLEDSAMYFCASRPGLAGYTQYFGPGTRLTVL.